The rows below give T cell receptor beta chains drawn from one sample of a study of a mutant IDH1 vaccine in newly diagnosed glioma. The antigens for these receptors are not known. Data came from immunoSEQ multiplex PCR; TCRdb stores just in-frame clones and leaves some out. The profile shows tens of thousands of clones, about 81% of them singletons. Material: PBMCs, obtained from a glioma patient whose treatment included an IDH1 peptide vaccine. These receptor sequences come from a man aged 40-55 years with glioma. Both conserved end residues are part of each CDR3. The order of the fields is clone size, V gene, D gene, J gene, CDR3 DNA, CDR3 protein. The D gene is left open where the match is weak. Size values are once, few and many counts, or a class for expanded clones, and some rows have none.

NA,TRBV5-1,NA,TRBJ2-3,TGCGCCAGCAGCTTGGGACTCGCAGGTACAGATACGCAGTATTTT,CASSLGLAGTDTQYF
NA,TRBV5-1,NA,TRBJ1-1,TGCGCCAGCAGCTTGGATGACAGCCTGGAAGCTTTCTTT,CASSLDDSLEAFF
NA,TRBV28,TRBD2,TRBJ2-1,TGTGCCAGCAGTCCCTTGAGGACTAGGCTCAGCAATGAGCAGTTCTTC,CASSPLRTRLSNEQFF
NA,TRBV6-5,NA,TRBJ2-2,TGTGCCAGCAGTTACTCAGCGGGCACCGGGGAGCTGTTTTTT,CASSYSAGTGELFF
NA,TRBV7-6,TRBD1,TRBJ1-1,TGTGCCAGCAGCCCCGGGACAGGGAGCACTGAAGCTTTCTTT,CASSPGTGSTEAFF
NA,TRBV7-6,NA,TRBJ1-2,TGTGCCAGCAGCAGTTACAGTCTTCCTAACTATGGCTACACCTTC,CASSSYSLPNYGYTF
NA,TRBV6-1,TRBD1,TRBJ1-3,TGTGCCAGCAGTCTTAGGACAGGGGGAAACACCATATATTTT,CASSLRTGGNTIYF
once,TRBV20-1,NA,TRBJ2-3,TGCAGTCCCTTAGGGTCAGATACGCAGTATTTT,CSPLGSDTQYF
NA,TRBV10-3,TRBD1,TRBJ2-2,TGTGCCACCGACCGGGACAGGGGGAACACCGGGGAGCTGTTTTTT,CATDRDRGNTGELFF
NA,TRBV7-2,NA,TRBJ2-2,TGTGCCAGCAGCCGTCCGGGCACCGGGGAGCTGTTTTTT,CASSRPGTGELFF
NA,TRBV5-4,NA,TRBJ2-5,TGTGCCAGCAGCTTGGCCGAGGGGACCCAGTACTTC,CASSLAEGTQYF
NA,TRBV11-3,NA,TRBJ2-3,TGTGCCAGCAGCTTAGGGCCCACAGATACGCAGTATTTT,CASSLGPTDTQYF
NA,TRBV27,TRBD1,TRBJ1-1,TGTGCCAGCAGTTCGCGGGACAGGCAAATCGGTTCCATGAACACTGAAGCTTTCTTT,CASSSRDRQIGSMNTEAFF
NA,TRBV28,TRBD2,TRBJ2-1,TGTGCCAGCACCCCTCCGGGAGGTCCCTACAATGAGCAGTTCTTC,CASTPPGGPYNEQFF
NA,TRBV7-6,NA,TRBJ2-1,TGTGCCAGCAGCCGCCGGGGGGCGGGGACGGACTACAATGAGCAGTTCTTC,CASSRRGAGTDYNEQFF
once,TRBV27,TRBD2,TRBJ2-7,TGTGCCAGCAGAGGGGCGGGAGCACTCCAGCAGTACTTC,CASRGAGALQQYF
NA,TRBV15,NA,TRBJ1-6,TGTGCCACCAGCAGAGATAGGGACCTTAATTCACCCCTCCACTTT,CATSRDRDLNSPLHF
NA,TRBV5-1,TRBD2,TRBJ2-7,TGCGCCAGCAGCCCTCGGGGTGCGGGGGAACCCTACGAGCAGTACTTC,CASSPRGAGEPYEQYF
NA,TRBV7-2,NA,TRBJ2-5,TGTGCCAGCAGCTTAGTAATGGGCGCAGAGACCCAGTACTTC,CASSLVMGAETQYF
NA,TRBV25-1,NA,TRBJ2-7,TGTGCCAGCAGTGAGGGCCACTCCTACGAGCAGTACTTC,CASSEGHSYEQYF
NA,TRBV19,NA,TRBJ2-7,TGTGCCAGTAGTACACGACAGCGTTCCGAGCAGTACTTC,CASSTRQRSEQYF
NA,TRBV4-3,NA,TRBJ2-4,TGCGCCAGCAGCCAAGAGGATCTCAGGGCGACCACGGACATTCAGTACTTC,CASSQEDLRATTDIQYF
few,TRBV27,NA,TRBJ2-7,TGTGCCAGCAGTGCCGGACGCGAGCAGTACTTC,CASSAGREQYF
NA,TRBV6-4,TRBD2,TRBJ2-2,TGTGCCAGCAGCAGGCTAGCGGGAGGACAGAACACCGGGGAGCTGTTTTTT,CASSRLAGGQNTGELFF
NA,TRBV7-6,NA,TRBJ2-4,TGTGCCAGCAGCTTAACGGCAGAGAGAGCCAAAAACATTCAGTACTTC,CASSLTAERAKNIQYF
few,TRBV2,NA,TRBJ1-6,TGTGCCAGCAGTGCCCAGGGAACGCGGTCACCCCTCCACTTT,CASSAQGTRSPLHF
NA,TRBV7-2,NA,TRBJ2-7,TGTGCCAGTGCAGGGCAAGGCGAGCAGTACTTC,CASAGQGEQYF
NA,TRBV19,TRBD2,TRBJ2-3,TGTGCCAGTAGGACTAGCGGCACAGATACGCAGTATTTT,CASRTSGTDTQYF
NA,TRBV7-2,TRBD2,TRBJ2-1,TGTGCCAGCAGCCCGAATGGGCGGGGGTCCTACAATGAGCAGTTCTTC,CASSPNGRGSYNEQFF
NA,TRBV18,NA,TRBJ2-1,TGTGCCAGCTCAGAGACGGGACGAGGAGGCTACAATGAGCAGTTCTTC,CASSETGRGGYNEQFF
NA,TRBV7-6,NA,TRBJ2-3,TGTGCCAGCAGCTTACGCACTAGCACAGATACGCAGTATTTT,CASSLRTSTDTQYF
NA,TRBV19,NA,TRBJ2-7,TGTGCCAGTAGCCCCTCCGGGAGAGTCTCATACGAGCAGTACTTC,CASSPSGRVSYEQYF
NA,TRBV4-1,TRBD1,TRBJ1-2,TGCGCCAGCAGCCTACGACAGGGGATAAGTGGCTACACCTTC,CASSLRQGISGYTF
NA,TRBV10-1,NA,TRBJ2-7,TGCGCCAGCAGTGAGTCCGGGGGTGGGATCTACGAGCAGTACTTC,CASSESGGGIYEQYF
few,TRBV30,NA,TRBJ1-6,TGTGCCTGGATGTGGCGTGGTTCACCCCTCCACTTT,CAWMWRGSPLHF
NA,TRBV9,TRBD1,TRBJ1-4,TGTGCCAGCAGCGTAGGTCAGGGGGCGCGTGAAAAACTGTTTTTT,CASSVGQGAREKLFF
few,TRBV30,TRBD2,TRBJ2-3,TGTGCCTGGAGTGGACTAGCGGGGGCAGATACGCAGTATTTT,CAWSGLAGADTQYF
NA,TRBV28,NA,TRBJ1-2,TGTGCCAGCAGTTTCTTACAGTTCTATGGCTACACCTTC,CASSFLQFYGYTF
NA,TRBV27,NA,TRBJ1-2,TGTGCCAGCAGGTCTTTTAGGGGAGGCTATGGCTACACCTTC,CASRSFRGGYGYTF
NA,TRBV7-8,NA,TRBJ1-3,TGTGCCAGCAGCCAACGGGGAAACACCATATATTTT,CASSQRGNTIYF
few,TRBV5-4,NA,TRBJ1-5,TGTGCCAGCAGCTTGAGGGCGGAAGTGGCCCAGCATTTT,CASSLRAEVAQHF
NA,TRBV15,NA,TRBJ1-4,TGTGCCACCAGCAGAGATCCCAGGAATGAAAAACTGTTTTTT,CATSRDPRNEKLFF
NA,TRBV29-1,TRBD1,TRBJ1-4,TGCAGCGTACCTGGGACAGGGGGGAATGAAAAACTGTTTTTT,CSVPGTGGNEKLFF
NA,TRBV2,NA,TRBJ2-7,TGTGCCAGCAGTGAAGGGGCGACAGCCTACGAGCAGTACTTC,CASSEGATAYEQYF
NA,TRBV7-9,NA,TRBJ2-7,TGTGCCAGCAGCCCGCCAAGGAGCTCCTACGAGCAGTACTTC,CASSPPRSSYEQYF
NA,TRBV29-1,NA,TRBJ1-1,TGCGGCGTTAGAGGGCGGTTACGGACTGAAGCTTTCTTT,CGVRGRLRTEAFF
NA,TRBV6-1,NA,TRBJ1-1,TGTGCCAGCAGTGAAGCGCTAGGGGGCACTGAAGCTTTCTTT,CASSEALGGTEAFF
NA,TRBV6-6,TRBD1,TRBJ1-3,TGTGCCAGCATCCGGGACAGGGGAGGAAACACCATATATTTT,CASIRDRGGNTIYF